Listed below are T cell receptor beta chains from one sample, sequenced in a study of T cell responses to AZD1222 COVID-19 vaccine. TCRdb's copy holds only in-frame clones and misses some; the assay was immunoSEQ multiplex PCR. Here the sample spans approximately 260,000 clones, approximately 95% being singletons. The sequencing here drew on peripheral blood, taken on day 0 of AZD1222 vaccination. Every receptor here comes from an adult in good health. Each CDR3 is given without its conserved first and last residue. D genes are given only for firm matches. The size entry is marked missing in some rows and otherwise reads once, few, many or a size class.

>NA|TRBJ2-2|NA|TRBV5-4
ASSLVGANAGELF
>NA|TRBJ1-1|NA|TRBV5-1
ASSPRGGQGMNTEAF
>NA|TRBJ1-5|NA|TRBV15
ATSRDSRAGQPQH
>TRBD1|TRBJ2-7|NA|TRBV29-1
SVDQGQGNDEQY
>TRBD2|TRBJ2-5|NA|TRBV27
ASGPYVGGSETQY
>NA|TRBJ2-3|NA|TRBV11-1
ASSLGIWGDTQY
>TRBD1|TRBJ2-1|NA|TRBV18
ASSSRSTKGGLRNEQF
>NA|TRBJ1-5|NA|TRBV19
ASSILGDQPQH
>NA|TRBJ1-5|NA|TRBV21-1
ASSPEGYRDQPQH
>NA|TRBJ2-1|NA|TRBV11-1
ASSEQKRANEQF
>TRBD2|TRBJ2-1|NA|TRBV6-1
ASSELAGSSYNEQF
>TRBD1|TRBJ2-7|NA|TRBV28
ASSSILTGGSYEQY
>TRBD1|TRBJ1-1|once|TRBV30
AWSVGQGTTEAF
>TRBD1|TRBJ1-2|once|TRBV24-1
ATSQTGYGYT
>NA|TRBJ2-2|once|TRBV19
ASSTTSTGELF
>TRBD2|TRBJ2-3|NA|TRBV5-1
ASSRGGATGTDTQY
>TRBD1|TRBJ1-2|NA|TRBV19
ASSMDRVYGYT
>NA|TRBJ2-5|NA|TRBV7-9
ASSSPEGVGETQY
>NA|TRBJ1-1|once|TRBV11-3
ASSFMQNTEAF
>TRBD2|TRBJ2-3|few|TRBV24-1
ATSDLLREGTDTQY
>NA|TRBJ2-7|NA|TRBV10-3
AISAGGSYEQY
>NA|TRBJ1-1|NA|TRBV14
ASSQGTRGDEAF
>NA|TRBJ2-3|NA|TRBV5-1
ASSRAGADTQY
>TRBD2|TRBJ2-5|NA|TRBV7-2
ASDGSGGRETQY
>TRBD1|TRBJ2-7|once|TRBV28
ASSYGGQGH
>TRBD2|TRBJ2-5|NA|TRBV18
ASSPTYGAGGETQY
>NA|TRBJ2-5|NA|TRBV9
ASSERPPPGGTQY
>TRBD2|TRBJ2-2|NA|TRBV7-9
ASSLNKGLAVTGELF
>TRBD1|TRBJ1-3|NA|TRBV5-1
ASSWDSPSGNTIY